A selection of T cell receptor beta chains follows, all from one sample in a study of T cells in Graves' hyperthyroidism and ophthalmopathy. TCRdb re-called the multiplex PCR reads with MiXCR, one entry per CDR3 protein. Of hundreds of thousands of distinct CDR3 sequences in the sample, roughly 15% were seen once. Sequencing input: blood. These receptors all come from a man younger than 35 with Graves' ophthalmopathy. Each CDR3 is given with its conserved first and last residue. D genes are given only for firm matches. Expanded clones are given a class, and other clones once, few, many or no size at all.

clone size,D gene,V gene,J gene,CDR3 DNA,CDR3 protein
few,-,TRBV11-3,TRBJ2-3,TGTGCCAGCAGCAGTGGTCTGGATACGCAGTATTTT,CASSSGLDTQYF
many,TRBD1,TRBV7-9,TRBJ2-1,TGTGCCAGCAGCACCGGGACAGTCTCCTACAATGAGCAGTTCTTC,CASSTGTVSYNEQFF
many,TRBD2,TRBV6-5,TRBJ2-2,TGTGCCAGCAGTTACGGAGCGGGAGAGGGCGGGGAGCTGTTTTTT,CASSYGAGEGGELFF
few,TRBD1,TRBV6-2/TRBV6-3,TRBJ2-3,TGTGCCAGCAATAAAAGGACAGGGGTCACAGATACGCAGTATTTT,CASNKRTGVTDTQYF
many,-,TRBV6-1,TRBJ2-1,TGTGCCAGCAGTTTATCGACCGACTACGCAGCTAATGAGCAGTTCTTC,CASSLSTDYAANEQFF
-,-,TRBV27,TRBJ1-5,TGTGCCAGCGCCAGGGACATCGGTCAGCCCCAGCATTTT,CASARDIGQPQHF
few,-,TRBV30,TRBJ2-6,TGTGCCTGGACCCCCGGCTCTGGGGCCAACGTCCTGACTTTC,CAWTPGSGANVLTF
many,-,TRBV2,TRBJ1-2,TGTGCCAGCAGTACAGATACCGGGGTTACCTATGGCTACACCTTC,CASSTDTGVTYGYTF
many,-,TRBV6-1,TRBJ1-2,TGTGCCAGCAGCCCTGAGGTCTATGGCTACACCTTC,CASSPEVYGYTF
few,-,TRBV30,TRBJ2-5,TGTGCCTGGAGTGTTCGAGAGAAAGAGACCCAGTACTTC,CAWSVREKETQYF
-,-,TRBV10-3,TRBJ1-5,TGTGCCATCAGTGAGCAGGGCGAACAGCCCCAGCATTTT,CAISEQGEQPQHF
many,-,TRBV14,TRBJ1-1,TGTGCCAGCAGCCAATTCAGGGAAAGGAGCACTGAAGCTTTCTTT,CASSQFRERSTEAFF
many,-,TRBV27,TRBJ2-6,TGTGCCAGTCAGACCTCTGGGGCCAACGTCCTGACTTTC,CASQTSGANVLTF
many,TRBD2,TRBV20-1,TRBJ2-5,TGCAGTGCTAGAGGGCCACTAGCGGGGGAGGAGACCCAGTACTTC,CSARGPLAGEETQYF
many,-,TRBV7-6,TRBJ2-3,TGTGCCAGCAGCAAGGGGTACAGAGAGGCAGATACGCAGTATTTT,CASSKGYREADTQYF
many,-,TRBV6-5,TRBJ1-2,TGTGCCAGCAGTTACTCTTCAGTCTATGGCTACACCTTC,CASSYSSVYGYTF
many,-,TRBV7-2,TRBJ2-2,TGTGCCAGCAGTCTCGTCCGGGGTGGGACCGGGGAGCTGTTTTTT,CASSLVRGGTGELFF
many,-,TRBV6-6,TRBJ1-2,TGTGCCAGCAGTTACGGGGGGGAGGCAGGCCATCTCTATGGCTACACCTTC,CASSYGGEAGHLYGYTF
-,-,TRBV5-6,TRBJ2-5,TGTGCCAGCAGTAGTGAGGGAAAGGGGTACCAAGAGACCCCGTACTTC,CASSSEGKGYQETPYF
many,-,TRBV6-1,TRBJ1-1,TGTGCCAGCAGTTTACAGGTGGGGGGACGCACTGAAGCTTTCTTT,CASSLQVGGRTEAFF
-,TRBD1,TRBV5-8,TRBJ2-5,TGTGCCAGCAGCGTCGGACAGGAAGAGACCCAGTACTTC,CASSVGQEETQYF
few,TRBD1,TRBV11-2,TRBJ1-4,TGTGCCAGCAGCTGGGCCGGGACAGGGGTTGATGAAAAACTGTTTTTT,CASSWAGTGVDEKLFF
few,TRBD1,TRBV29-1,TRBJ2-7,TGCAGCGTCGTGAGTCGGGACAGGGACTACGAGCAGTACTTC,CSVVSRDRDYEQYF
many,-,TRBV11-2,TRBJ1-5,TGTGCCAGCAGCCAGGGACACGATCAGCCCCAGCATTTT,CASSQGHDQPQHF
large,-,TRBV7-8,TRBJ2-3,TGTGCCAGCAGCTTATCACGGCTTAATCTTCGTCCTAACGACGCAGATACGCAGTATTTT,CASSLSRLNLRPNDADTQYF
-,TRBD1,TRBV19,TRBJ1-2,TGTGCCAGTAGTACCTGGGACAGGGGAGGATATGGCTACACCTTC,CASSTWDRGGYGYTF
-,-,TRBV2,TRBJ2-7,TGTGCCAGCAGGTGGACTACCTCCTACGAGCAGTACTTC,CASRWTTSYEQYF
many,-,TRBV20-1,TRBJ1-2,TGCAGTCCCGGAGGGGGTGACGGCTACACCTTC,CSPGGGDGYTF
many,-,TRBV3-1,TRBJ2-7,TGTGCCAGCAGCCCTCTAACCTCCGAGTCAGTCAGGGAGCAGTACTTC,CASSPLTSESVREQYF
-,-,TRBV19,TRBJ1-1,TGTGCCAGTAGTAGAACCGGCCAGAACACTGAAGCTTTCTTT,CASSRTGQNTEAFF
-,-,TRBV7-6,TRBJ2-3,TGTGCCAGCAGCTTAGAGGGGTGGGATACGCAGTATTTT,CASSLEGWDTQYF
few,TRBD2,TRBV25-1,TRBJ2-1,TGTGCCAGCAGTGACCTCAGACTAGCGGGAGCGGGTAAGGCTGGGAATGAGCAGTTCTTC,CASSDLRLAGAGKAGNEQFF
-,TRBD2,TRBV18,TRBJ2-1,TGTGCCAGCTCACCACCGACGGGAGGGCACAATGAGCAGTTCTTC,CASSPPTGGHNEQFF
few,-,TRBV2,TRBJ1-5,TGTGCCAGCATCGAGTCTTTGACCCAGCAGCCCCAGCATTTT,CASIESLTQQPQHF
many,TRBD1,TRBV3-1,TRBJ2-3,TGTGCCAGCAGCCAAGGACAGGGTTCAGATACGCAGTATTTT,CASSQGQGSDTQYF
many,TRBD1,TRBV27,TRBJ2-7,TGTGCCAGCAGTTTAAGGGCCAGGGGGTACGAGCAGTACTTC,CASSLRARGYEQYF
many,TRBD1,TRBV5-1,TRBJ2-5,TGCGCCAGCAGCACCATGACAGGGGCCCAAGAGACCCAGTACTTC,CASSTMTGAQETQYF
many,-,TRBV6-6,TRBJ1-2,TGTGCCAGCAGTTACACCCCGGGACGGATATATGGCTACACCTTC,CASSYTPGRIYGYTF
once,-,TRBV11-2,TRBJ2-3,TGTGCCAGCAGCCCCCAATACGGCACAGATACGCAGTATTTT,CASSPQYGTDTQYF
few,-,TRBV24-1,TRBJ2-2,TGTGCCACCAGTGATTTAATACAGGAGAACACCGGGGAGCTGTTTTTT,CATSDLIQENTGELFF
few,TRBD1,TRBV3-1,TRBJ1-1,TGTGCCAGCAGCCTTCCGGGACAGGGGCGCACTGAAGCTTTCTTT,CASSLPGQGRTEAFF
many,-,TRBV30,TRBJ1-2,TGTGCCTGGAGGCCCAGCGCCTCCCCTGGCTACACCTTC,CAWRPSASPGYTF
many,-,TRBV20-1,TRBJ1-2,TGCAGTGCTAGTCCAGGGAACATCTATGGCTACACCTTC,CSASPGNIYGYTF
many,-,TRBV18,TRBJ2-5,TGTGCCAGCTCACCATGGGGGCAGAAAGAGACCCAGTACTTC,CASSPWGQKETQYF
many,-,TRBV15,TRBJ1-5,TGTGCCACCAGCAGCTATAAGTATAGCAATCAGCCCCAGCATTTT,CATSSYKYSNQPQHF
many,TRBD1,TRBV11-2,TRBJ1-1,TGTGCCAGCAGCCCCCGACAGGGCGAGAACACTGAAGCTTTCTTT,CASSPRQGENTEAFF
many,-,TRBV7-8,TRBJ2-3,TGTGCCAGCAGCCAACTCAGCGGAGACCTCAATACAGATACGCAGTATTTT,CASSQLSGDLNTDTQYF
many,-,TRBV20-1,TRBJ2-7,TGCAGTGCTAGAGATATGACAGCCTACGAGCAGTACTTC,CSARDMTAYEQYF
-,TRBD2,TRBV6-5,TRBJ2-7,TGTGCCAGCAGTCCTAGCGGGGGGCAGAGCGAGCAGTACTTC,CASSPSGGQSEQYF
many,-,TRBV13,TRBJ1-1,TGTGCCAGCAGCTCGGACCCGAACACTGAAGCTTTCTTT,CASSSDPNTEAFF